This T cell receptor beta chain was identified in a study of T cell clonotyping in hematopoietic cell transplantation. The study's findings and limits: Few recipient clonotypes overlapped donors; over 97% were de novo at given depth.

The repertoire was sequenced with immunoSEQ multiplex PCR; TCRdb's copy has only in-frame clones and lacks some. The sample contains 8,000 or so clones, approximately 96% of which appear only once. A word on this clone: Its target is unknown.

Trimming left V 3 bases short and J 3 bases short, with 4 bases between. Germline-derived CDR1 and CDR2 are SGHRS and YFSETQ. This CDR3 contains 11 residues. The receptor was isolated from a male patient aged 40-55 years who had an allogeneic stem cell transplant from a related donor, so the T cells may come from the graft donor. Some clones in this sample may be carry-over from other donors' samples. The V call is TRBV5-1, the J call TRBJ2-7, with no clear D. The sample consisted of PBMCs, taken 30 days after allogeneic stem cell transplant. The CDR3 is CASSYLYEQYF. The CDR3 coding sequence is TGCGCCAGCAGCTATCTCTACGAGCAGTACTTC.